These 25 T cell receptor beta chains share one sample of origin, sequenced in a study of Graves' ophthalmopathy and Graves' hyperthyroidism. CDR3 regions of TCR beta were amplified from RNA transcripts. First-round RT-PCR used HTBI primers; second-round multiplex PCR followed. MiXCR, run by TCRdb on the multiplex PCR reads, gives a single entry per CDR3 protein. The sample consists of 600,000 to 650,000 distinct CDR3 sequences, around a fifth of them appearing once. The sequenced material came from peripheral blood. Receptors were obtained from a woman aged 18-29 years with stable Graves' hyperthyroidism. Some clones in this sample may be carry-over from other donors' samples.

In its sample, this clonotype was seen many times. The J gene is TRBJ1-2, the V gene TRBV28; D is undetermined. The CDR3 loop spans 16 amino acids. V shed 4 bases and J shed 4 bases, with 19 bases lying between them. Germline CDR1 and CDR2: MDHEN and SYDVKM. The DNA of the CDR3 is TGTGCCAGCAGTTCCCAGGCTGTTGGTGGAACCTATGGCTACACCTTC. Translating it yields CASSSQAVGGTYGYTF.

This clonotype was counted at least ten times. V usage is TRBV12-3 or TRBV12-4 and J usage is TRBJ1-1, with D tentatively TRBD1 (6 bases). CDR3 length equals 14 residues. The V gene lost 5 bases and the J gene lost 6 bases, with 16 bases spanning the gap. CDR3 protein: CASSHRQASAEAFF. CDR3 nucleotides: TGTGCCAGCAGTCATAGACAGGCAAGCGCTGAAGCTTTCTTT.

This clonotype showed up just a few times. The genes are TRBV5-6 and TRBJ2-7; 8 nucleotides align to TRBD1. After removal of 0 bases from V and 2 bases from J, the junction contained 4 bases not matched to a gene. The CDR3 covers 15 residues. Germline V gene lookup returns CDR1 SGHDT and CDR2 YYEEEE. CDR3 DNA sequence: TGTGCCAGCAGCTTGGTCAGGGGGCCAACCTACGAGCAGTACTTC. This translates into CASSLVRGPTYEQYF.

This clonotype was counted ten times or more. One end of the junction varies from germline; a read error may be responsible. This chain's CDR3 is CASSLGVDLAVTGELFF. The CDR3 DNA reads TGTGCCAGCAGCTTAGGAGTCGACCTAGCAGTCACCGGGGAGCTGTTCTTT. V usage is TRBV11-1 and J usage is TRBJ2-2, with TRBD2 as a possible D gene (5 bases). CDR3 length: 17 residues. Germline V gives CDR1 SGHAT, CDR2 FQDESV (reference sequence).

As regards this clonotype: A much more abundant neighbour one base away suggests this may be a read error. The chain has TRBV12-5 and TRBJ2-1, with 10 bases fitting TRBD2. The CDR3 loop spans 17 amino acids. Germline-derived CDR1 and CDR2 are LGHNT and FRNRAP. CDR3 nucleotides: TGTGCTAGTGGTTTGAGTCGAGCGGGAGGGTTCTACAATGAGAAGTTCTTC. Amino acid sequence: CASGLSRAGGFYNEKFF.

This clonotype was counted a few times. The V gene is TRBV6-1, the J gene TRBJ1-3; D may be TRBD1 (5 bases). V was trimmed by 7 bases and J by 1 base, leaving 11 bases between them. Germline CDR1 MNHNS, CDR2 SASEGT. This CDR3 contains 14 residues. The CDR3 DNA reads as TGTGCCAGCAATACACCAGGGTCTGGAAACACCATATATTTT. Its protein is CASNTPGSGNTIYF.

The V and J genes are TRBV28 and TRBJ2-7, with no clear D. The length of the CDR3 is 14 residues. Germline CDR1 is MDHEN and CDR2 is SYDVKM. With 2 bases removed from V and 3 bases from J, the gap between germline ends came to 11 bases. In DNA form, the CDR3 reads TGTGCCAGCAGTTTAGACCTGAAGGGCTACGAGCAGTACTTC. It yields the protein CASSLDLKGYEQYF.

Remarks on this clonotype: This may be a read error: a much more frequent sequence differs by one nucleotide. The chain uses TRBV30 and TRBJ1-3; D call uncertain. The CDR3 sequence is 12 residues long. The germline V gene has CDR1 GTSNPN and CDR2 SVGIG (reference sequence). CDR3 in amino acids: CAWSGAGNTICF. The CDR3 region has the DNA TGTGCCTGGAGTGGAGCTGGAAACACCATATGTTTT.

This clonotype was detected ten times or more. The rearrangement links TRBV10-3 to TRBJ1-1; 10 bases fit TRBD1. V was clipped by 9 bases and J by 3 bases; unmatched bases: 1. Germline V CDR1 and CDR2: ENHRY, SYGVKD. This CDR3 is 12 amino acids long. The CDR3 DNA sequence: TGTGCCATAGGACAGGGGGACACTGAAGCTTTCTTT. Protein product: CAIGQGDTEAFF.

In its sample, this clonotype was seen many times. This rearrangement joins TRBV20-1 to TRBJ2-7, with D perhaps given as TRBD1 or TRBD2 (5 bases each). This CDR3 spans 15 amino acids. CDR1 DFQATT and CDR2 SNEGSKA come from the germline V gene (reference sequence). Trimming took 0 bases from V and 3 from J, leaving 15 bases between them. CDR3 amino acids: CSARDVGDHLYEQYF. As DNA, the CDR3 is TGCAGTGCTAGAGATGTTGGGGACCACCTCTACGAGCAGTACTTC.

The rearrangement links TRBV4-1 to TRBJ2-7; TRBD2 is a possible D gene (5 bases). From germline, CDR1 is MGHRA and CDR2 YSYEKL. V was trimmed by 4 bases and J by 2 bases, leaving 15 bases between them. The CDR3 has 15 amino acids. CDR3: CASSPQKGAAYEQYF. DNA of the CDR3: TGCGCCAGCAGCCCCCAGAAGGGAGCGGCCTACGAGCAGTACTTC.

This clonotype was detected only a few times. V is TRBV11-2 and J is TRBJ2-5; D call uncertain. The V gene lost 1 base and the J gene lost 3 bases, with 12 bases spanning the gap. CDR3 length: 15 residues. The germline V gene encodes CDR1 SGHAT and CDR2 FQNNGV. CDR3 protein: CASSLGVKGEETQYF. In DNA form, the CDR3 reads TGTGCCAGCAGCTTAGGGGTAAAGGGCGAAGAGACCCAGTACTTC.

This clonotype was recorded at least ten times. The V gene is TRBV6-2 or TRBV6-3, the J gene TRBJ2-2; 8 bases are shared with TRBD2. The V gene end was trimmed by 6 bases and the J gene end by 6 bases; junction bases not matched to a gene: 6. The CDR3 consists of 14 residues. Germline V lookup: CDR1 MNHEY, CDR2 SVGEGT. CDR3 coding DNA: TGTGCCAGCAGGAGACTAGCGCTTCCCGGGGAGCTGTTTTTT. This codes for CASRRLALPGELFF.

This clonotype turned up a few times. The chain combines TRBV24-1 with TRBJ2-7; 9 bases match TRBD1. Germline loops: CDR1 KGHDR, CDR2 SFDVKD. CDR3 size: 17 residues. Losses at the gene ends were 3 bases for V and 2 bases for J; bases not matched to a gene: 10. Here the CDR3 DNA reads TGTGCCACCAGTGATGGCGCCGGGACAGGGAATGCCTACGAGCAGTACTTC. Translation gives CATSDGAGTGNAYEQYF.

This clonotype was seen at least ten times. V usage is TRBV20-1 and J usage is TRBJ2-2, with 8 nucleotides matching TRBD1. Germline loops: CDR1 DFQATT, CDR2 SNEGSKA (reference sequence). Unmatched junction bases numbered 6, after V lost 4 bases and J lost 5 bases. The CDR3 loop spans 14 amino acids. The CDR3 protein is CSATHGTGTGELFF. CDR3 nucleotide sequence: TGCAGTGCTACACATGGGACAGGAACCGGGGAGCTGTTTTTT.

This clonotype was counted between two and nine times. The J gene is TRBJ1-1, the V gene TRBV12-3 or TRBV12-4, with a possible D match to TRBD1 (5 bases). The CDR3 is 14 residues long. With 3 bases removed from V and 1 base from J, the gap between germline ends came to 9 bases. The CDR3 DNA sequence: TGTGCCAGCAGTTTGGGACTGGAGAACACTGAAGCTTTCTTT. It encodes CASSLGLENTEAFF.

This clonotype occurred many times. No conserved phenylalanine or tryptophan ends this CDR3, so it is likely a read error. The chain employs TRBV14 and TRBJ2-7; D is undetermined. CDR3 length: 14 amino acids. The germline V and J ends were trimmed by 2 bases and 3 bases, with 11 bases remaining between them. Germline lookup yields CDR1 SGHDN and CDR2 FVKESK. The CDR3 nucleotides read TGTGCCAGCAGCCAACTTCACGGCTACTACGAGCAGTACCTC. The encoded protein is CASSQLHGYYEQYL.

In its sample, this clonotype was seen a few times. This chain uses TRBV12-3 or TRBV12-4 with TRBJ1-1, with D maybe TRBD1 (5 bases). Trimming left V 7 bases short and J 4 bases short, with 16 bases between. This CDR3 comprises 14 residues. CDR3 bases: TGTGCCAGCACCATCCAGGGTGGGGGCACTGAAGCTTTCTTT. The encoded protein is CASTIQGGGTEAFF.

This clonotype was seen many times. The rearrangement links TRBV28 to TRBJ1-2; D is unresolved. Germline-derived CDR1 and CDR2 are MDHEN and SYDVKM. Trimming took off 1 base at V and 4 bases at J, with 10 bases between the two ends. The CDR3 runs 14 residues. The CDR3 protein is CASSLSAQAYGYTF. Here the CDR3 DNA reads TGTGCCAGCAGTTTATCTGCCCAGGCCTATGGCTACACCTTC.

There are many counts of this clonotype. The chain has TRBV12-3 or TRBV12-4 and TRBJ1-2; possible D gene TRBD1, 5 bases. Deletions cut 6 bases from V and 4 bases from J, with 18 bases between. The CDR3 extends over 15 amino acids. The CDR3 coding sequence is TGTGCCAGCAGCCCCCCGGGACCCAGCGGCTATGGCTACACCTTC. Protein: CASSPPGPSGYGYTF.

This clonotype was detected ten times or more. The CDR3 here is CASSSRTVSGELFF. CDR3 DNA sequence: TGTGCCAGCAGTAGCCGGACAGTCTCCGGGGAGCTGTTTTTT. The rearrangement uses TRBV6-2 or TRBV6-3 and TRBJ2-2, with D tentatively TRBD1 (6 bases). V lost 5 bases, J lost 6 bases, and 13 bases lay in between. CDR1 is MNHEY, CDR2 SVGEGT, per germline. The CDR3 extends over 14 amino acids.

This clonotype has at least ten counts. V and J are TRBV7-3 and TRBJ2-7; D gene unclear. The CDR3 loop spans 13 amino acids. Trimming took 0 bases from V and 6 from J, leaving 9 bases between them. CDR1 and CDR2 from the germline V gene are SGHTA and FQGTGA. The CDR3 region has the DNA TGTGCCAGCAGCTTAACGCGAGGCGGCGAGCAGTACTTC. Residues: CASSLTRGGEQYF.

The V call is TRBV4-2, the J call TRBJ1-2, with no clear D. V lost 0 bases and J 6 bases, leaving 11 bases between the germline ends. This CDR3 is 14 amino acids long. Germline loops: CDR1 LGHNA, CDR2 YNFKEQ. The CDR3 nucleotides are TGTGCCAGCAGCCAAGAGACCAGACCCCATGGCTACACCTTC. Translation gives CASSQETRPHGYTF.

The sample holds many counts of this clonotype. The gene calls are TRBV12-3 or TRBV12-4 and TRBJ1-5; no firm D call. This CDR3 is 13 amino acids long. V lost 1 base, J lost 5 bases, and 6 bases lay in between. In DNA, the CDR3 is TGTGCCAGCAGTTTAGGCCCGTATCAGCCCCAGCATTTT. It specifies CASSLGPYQPQHF.

This clonotype was counted between two and nine times. The chain carries TRBV10-3 and TRBJ2-7; TRBD2 matches 8 bases. The germline V gene has CDR1 ENHRY and CDR2 SYGVKD. V trimming: 2 bases; J trimming: 6 bases; junction bases outside the gene matches: 0. The CDR3 spans 12 residues. The CDR3 DNA is TGTGCCATCAGTGAGGGGACTAGCGAGCAGTACTTC. Translating gives CAISEGTSEQYF.